This T cell receptor (beta chain) was recovered during a study of early T cells in non-severe SARS-CoV-2 infection. TCRdb redid the calling of the 5' RACE reads with MiXCR, one entry per CDR3 protein. Of 70,000 to 85,000 distinct CDR3 sequences listed, 9.5% to 13% are singletons. This CDR3 has 13 amino acids. Germline V CDR1 and CDR2: MNHNY, SVGAGI (reference sequence). Trimming shortened V by 6 bases and J by 3 bases, and 10 bases separated the two germline ends. The chain links TRBV6-6 to TRBJ2-3, with D maybe TRBD2 (5 bases). The sequenced material came from whole blood. This sequence originates from an adult who was a healthcare worker with PCR-confirmed SARS-CoV-2 infection or an uninfected control (not recorded which). CDR3 coding DNA: TGTGCCAGCAGCCCCCGAGGGACAGATACGCAGTATTTT. Protein: CASSPRGTDTQYF.